This TCR beta chain was identified during a study of human thymus T cells. Study results and limitations: As related research reported, thymic repertoires overlapped highly among unrelated individuals. Biased V and J segment usage appeared in thymus and peripheral blood.

Sequenced by immunoSEQ multiplex PCR; TCRdb stores in-frame clones only, minus some. The sample consists of 86,000 or so clones, approximately 97% of them appearing once. On this clone: Its antigen is not known.

Germline V lookup: CDR1 LNHNV, CDR2 YYDKDF (reference sequence). The V and J ends lost 0 bases and 1 base respectively, with 16 bases between them. The CDR3 runs 18 residues. Resections from corrective heart surgery supplied the thymus tissue. Source material: thymus tissue. The sequence came from a boy younger than two with a congenital heart defect but otherwise immunologically healthy. V gene TRBV15 combines with J gene TRBJ1-5, with a weak D call TRBD1 (5 bases). CDR3 in DNA: TGTGCCACCAGCAGAGACCGAAGACGGGACCGAAGCAATCAGCCCCAGCATTTT. As protein: CATSRDRRRDRSNQPQHF.